What follows are 16 T cell receptor beta chains derived from one specimen sequenced in a study of T-cell reconstitution after alpha-beta-depleted transplantation in children. For TCRbeta, the library was prepared with unique molecular identifiers. TCRdb fed the PCR reads into MiXCR, producing one record per CDR3 protein. The sample has about 200,000 distinct CDR3 sequences; roughly 15% are singletons. The sequencing used PBMCs from the stem cell graft donor, collected from the stem cell graft. These receptors all come from a human donor who donated a stem cell graft to a child with acute lymphoblastic leukemia.

Ten or more counts support this clonotype. The chain uses TRBV7-6 and TRBJ2-3, with D hard to call. V lost 1 base to trimming and J lost 2 bases, with 10 bases between them. Germline V CDR1 and CDR2: SGHVS, FNYEAQ. The length of the CDR3 is 15 residues. The CDR3 region is CASSLGSLYTDTQYF. CDR3 nucleotides: TGTGCCAGCAGCTTAGGGTCCCTCTACACAGATACGCAGTATTTT.

This clonotype has a count of ten or more. The CDR3 reads CASSLESGGDTQYF. CDR3 DNA sequence: TGCGCCAGCAGCTTGGAAAGCGGGGGCGATACGCAGTATTTT. This chain joins TRBV5-1 and TRBJ2-3, with TRBD2 identical over 8 bases. CDR1 SGHRS and CDR2 YFSETQ come from the germline V gene. With 0 bases clipped from V and 6 bases from J, the junction kept 3 bases outside the gene matches. The CDR3 is 14 residues long.

This clonotype was recorded many times. CDR3 sequence (DNA): TGTGCCAGCAGTTCTCCTGACTTCGGGAACACCGGGGAGCTGTTTTTT. This translates into CASSSPDFGNTGELFF. The chain carries TRBV12-3 or TRBV12-4 and TRBJ2-2; unclear D gene. V lost 4 bases to trimming and J lost 1 base, with 13 bases between them. This CDR3 has 16 residues.

This clonotype was seen at least ten times. V gene TRBV5-1 combines with J gene TRBJ2-5, with no clear D. CDR3 length: 14 residues. The V end was cut by 2 bases, the J end by 2 bases, with 10 bases between. CDR1 is SGHRS and CDR2 is YFSETQ in the germline V gene. DNA for the CDR3: TGCGCCAGCAGCTTTCCACAGCCTCAAGAGACCCAGTACTTC. Protein product: CASSFPQPQETQYF.

This clonotype has more than one count but fewer than ten. This chain connects TRBV2 to TRBJ2-7, with 13 bases identical to TRBD2. This CDR3 has 16 residues. From germline, CDR1 is SNHLY and CDR2 FYNNEI. J was trimmed by 5 bases and V by 2 bases; bases with no gene match: 6. CDR3 sequence: CASSEPGLAGENEQYF. The DNA of the CDR3 is TGTGCCAGCAGTGAACCAGGACTAGCGGGAGAGAACGAGCAGTACTTC.

The table lists this clonotype with many counts. The rearrangement links TRBV20-1 to TRBJ1-5; 8 bases align to TRBD1. The CDR3 is 14 residues long. J gave up 6 bases and V 5 bases, and 9 bases lay outside the gene matches. Germline loops: CDR1 DFQATT, CDR2 SNEGSKA (reference sequence). In nucleotides, the CDR3 is TGCAGTGCTCCACAGGGGGTCGGGGGTCAGCCCCAGCATTTT. Amino acid sequence: CSAPQGVGGQPQHF.

This clonotype was observed a handful of times. This chain links TRBV4-2 with TRBJ1-1; perhaps TRBD1 as D (5 bases). In germline, CDR1 is LGHNA, CDR2 YNFKEQ. The CDR3 runs to 17 residues. V was clipped by 1 base and J by 5 bases, with 20 bases between them. The CDR3 DNA reads as TGTGCCAGCAGCCAAGGGTTAGGAGGGGCGCGGGGAACTGAAGCTTTCTTT. It translates to CASSQGLGGARGTEAFF.

This clonotype was detected ten times or more. The V call is TRBV6-5, the J call TRBJ1-5; D gene unclear. The V end lost 2 bases, the J end lost 0 bases, and 8 bases lay between the germline ends. Germline loops: CDR1 MNHEY, CDR2 SVGAGI. CDR3 length equals 15 residues. The CDR3 DNA sequence: TGTGCCAGCAGTTACCGGGGAGTTAGCAATCAGCCCCAGCATTTT. Translated, it gives CASSYRGVSNQPQHF.

This clonotype was picked up many times. The V and J genes are TRBV7-9 and TRBJ2-7, with D unclear. The CDR3 runs 13 residues. Germline CDR1 reads SEHNR; CDR2 reads FQNEAQ (reference sequence). The germline V and J ends were trimmed by 5 bases and 3 bases, with 11 bases remaining between them. The CDR3 sequence is CASSRGRNYEQYF. The CDR3 DNA reads TGTGCCAGCAGCCGTGGACGGAACTACGAGCAGTACTTC.

In this sample, this clonotype turned up many times. The V gene is TRBV12-3 or TRBV12-4, the J gene TRBJ1-2; D gene unclear. This CDR3 comprises 15 residues. Trimming stripped 1 base from V and 8 bases from J, with 17 bases between. The CDR3 protein is CASSLEGWGLRGYTF. CDR3 sequence (DNA): TGTGCCAGCAGTTTAGAGGGATGGGGATTGAGGGGCTACACCTTC.

The rearrangement links TRBV12-3 or TRBV12-4 to TRBJ1-1; a possible D gene is TRBD1 (5 bases). Trimming shortened V by 3 bases and J by 3 bases, and 8 bases separated the two germline ends. This CDR3 is built from 13 residues. This CDR3 reads CASSFGGDTEAFF. CDR3 in DNA: TGTGCCAGCAGTTTCGGGGGGGACACTGAAGCTTTCTTT.

The CDR3 sequence: CASSLEGQSGNTIYF. CDR3 sequence (DNA): TGCGCCAGCAGCTTGGAAGGGCAGTCGGGAAACACCATATATTTT. The chain joins TRBV5-1 to TRBJ1-3; no clear D gene. The CDR3 totals 15 residues. Looked up from germline, CDR1 is SGHRS and CDR2 is YFSETQ. Trimming pared 0 bases from V and 4 bases from J, leaving 11 bases between.

The chain has TRBV5-1 and TRBJ2-7; 12 bases are a match to TRBD2. Looked up from germline, CDR1 is SGHRS and CDR2 is YFSETQ. V gave up 2 bases and J gave up 6 bases; unmatched junction bases: 9. This CDR3 spans 16 amino acids. The CDR3 sequence: CASSFQGLAGGREQYF. In DNA form, the CDR3 reads TGCGCCAGCAGCTTCCAGGGGCTAGCGGGAGGGCGCGAGCAGTACTTC.

This clonotype was picked up many times. The chain employs TRBV12-3 or TRBV12-4 and TRBJ2-7; D not resolved. This CDR3 is 14 amino acids long. The ends were cut back, 9 bases at V and 5 bases at J, with 20 bases in the middle. CDR3 amino acids: CASSLSVGVHEQYF. The CDR3 DNA reads as TGTGCCAGTTCTCTGTCGGTAGGTGTCCACGAGCAGTACTTC.

This clonotype was observed many times. The chain employs TRBV20-1 and TRBJ2-3; 10 bases match TRBD2. V was clipped by 3 bases and J by 4 bases; unmatched bases: 10. This CDR3 comprises 16 residues. The germline CDR1 and CDR2 sequences are DFQATT and SNEGSKA (reference sequence). In nucleotides, the CDR3 is TGCAGTGCTAGGACCGAAGCGGGAGGGCCTGCAGATACGCAGTATTTT. This encodes CSARTEAGGPADTQYF.

This clonotype came up many times. The chain links TRBV5-1 to TRBJ2-7; 8 bases are a match to TRBD2. Germline assignment: CDR1 SGHRS and CDR2 YFSETQ. Trimming took 0 bases from V and 6 from J; bases not matched to a gene: 8. The CDR3 totals 15 residues. CDR3 DNA sequence: TGCGCCAGCAGCTTGGAGTCCAGCGGGAGACCCGAGCAGTACTTC. Translating it yields CASSLESSGRPEQYF.